The 29 T cell receptor beta chains below come from one sample, sequenced in a study of blood T cell repertoires in COVID-19. Profiling relied on immunoSEQ multiplex PCR, and the TCRdb table lists in-frame clones only, not all of them. The profile shows fewer than 200,000 clones, more than 75% of them singletons. Sequenced sample: peripheral blood. All receptors come from a man aged 50 to 59 who had recovered from COVID-19.

A note on this clone: The sample has other DNA sequences that encode this CDR3 too. The rearrangement uses TRBV28 and TRBJ1-1, with D possibly TRBD1 on 5 matching bases. With 3 bases removed from V and 0 bases from J, the gap between germline ends came to 8 bases. The CDR3 extends over 14 amino acids. Germline-derived CDR1 and CDR2 are MDHEN and SYDVKM. CDR3 sequence (DNA): TGTGCCAGCAGTTTGGGGGGTATGAACACTGAAGCTTTCTTT. Translating it yields CASSLGGMNTEAFF.

On this clone itself: This sample includes further DNA sequences coding for the same CDR3. The chain combines TRBV7-8 with TRBJ2-2; D possibly corresponds to TRBD2 (6 bases). The CDR3 length is 14 residues. Germline V gene lookup returns CDR1 SGHVS and CDR2 FQNEAQ. V was pared by 6 bases and J by 3 bases, with 11 bases between. CDR3 sequence (DNA): TGTGCCAGCAGTTCCGGGACTGACACCGGGGAGCTGTTTTTT. Translation gives CASSSGTDTGELFF.

This chain connects TRBV28 to TRBJ2-7; D is undetermined. This CDR3 has 13 amino acids. Trimming stripped 3 bases from V and 2 bases from J, with 8 bases between. Germline loops: CDR1 MDHEN, CDR2 SYDVKM. CDR3 region: CASSFGRTYEQYF. The CDR3, as DNA: TGTGCCAGCAGTTTTGGCAGAACCTACGAGCAGTACTTC.

This chain connects TRBV6-5 to TRBJ1-1; D call uncertain. V was trimmed by 6 bases and J by 6 bases, leaving 11 bases between them. Germline assignment: CDR1 MNHEY and CDR2 SVGAGI. This CDR3 contains 12 residues. CDR3 amino acids: CASRRISSEAFF. DNA of the CDR3: TGTGCCAGCAGGAGGATCTCTTCTGAAGCTTTCTTT.

V gene TRBV25-1 combines with J gene TRBJ1-3, with TRBD1 matching over 10 bases. The J segment lost 4 bases and the V segment lost 6 bases, leaving 9 bases of the junction unmatched. CDR3 length: 16 amino acids. CDR1 and CDR2 from the germline V gene are MGHDK and SYGVNS. The CDR3 sequence: CASRQDRGLTGNTIYF. The CDR3 bases are TGTGCCAGCAGACAAGACAGGGGGCTAACGGGAAACACCATATATTTT. Combining the CDR3 with reference TRBV25-1 and TRBJ1-3 gives the whole variable domain EADIYQTPRYLVIGTGKKITLECSQTMGHDKMYWYQQDPGMELHLIHYSYGVNSTEKGDLSSESTVSRIRTEHFPLTLESARPSHTSQYLCASRQDRGLTGNTIYFGEGSWLTVV.

In regard to this clone: Other DNA sequences from this sample encode an identical CDR3 as well. V and J are TRBV5-1 and TRBJ1-1; 7 nucleotides line up with TRBD1. The CDR3 sequence is 15 residues long. Germline CDR1 is SGHRS and CDR2 is YFSETQ. The junction had 3 bases not matched to a gene; V was cut back by 0 bases and J by 1 base. In DNA form, the CDR3 reads TGCGCCAGCAGCTTGGAGAACAGGGGGAACACTGAAGCTTTCTTT. This translates into CASSLENRGNTEAFF.

This rearrangement joins TRBV18 to TRBJ2-2, with D perhaps TRBD2 (5 bases). Trimming pared 3 bases from V and 4 bases from J, leaving 12 bases between. Germline CDR1 reads KGHSH; CDR2 reads LQKENI. This CDR3 is 15 amino acids long. For the CDR3, the DNA is TGTGCCAGCTCACCCTGGATTGCGGGCACCGGGGAGCTGTTTTTT. It is translated as CASSPWIAGTGELFF.

The chain carries TRBV19 and TRBJ2-7, with 9 bases matching TRBD1. CDR3 length: 16 amino acids. V gave up 5 bases and J gave up 2 bases; unmatched junction bases: 10. Germline V gives CDR1 LNHDA, CDR2 SQIVND (reference sequence). Written as DNA, the CDR3 is TGTGCCAGTAGTGTCTCCGGGACAGGGATAGCCTACGAGCAGTACTTC. This codes for CASSVSGTGIAYEQYF.

The rearrangement joins TRBV10-1 to TRBJ1-6; D uncertain. The CDR3 contains 17 residues. CDR1 is WNHNN and CDR2 is SYGVQD in the germline V gene (reference sequence). V was cut by 0 bases and J by 0 bases, with 9 bases left in between. CDR3 sequence: CASSESIKLSYNSPLHF. The CDR3 DNA follows: TGCGCCAGCAGTGAGTCGATCAAACTCTCCTATAATTCACCCCTCCACTTT.

The chain joins TRBV12-3 or TRBV12-4 to TRBJ2-7; D gene ambiguous. The CDR3 contains 13 residues. Deletions cut 3 bases from V and 2 bases from J, with 8 bases between. CDR3 nucleotides: TGTGCCAGCAGTTTCACAGCTACCTACGAGCAGTACTTC. Amino acids: CASSFTATYEQYF.

The chain has TRBV28 and TRBJ2-7; D is unclear. The CDR3 is 12 residues long. Trimming took off 4 bases at V and 5 bases at J, with 9 bases between the two ends. The germline V gene has CDR1 MDHEN and CDR2 SYDVKM. The CDR3 region has the DNA TGTGCCAGCAGTTCCCCACCTAACGAGCAGTACTTC. As protein: CASSSPPNEQYF.

The chain couples TRBV5-1 to TRBJ2-6; 8 nucleotides agree with TRBD1. The J segment lost 0 bases and the V segment lost 4 bases, leaving 12 bases of the junction unmatched. In germline, CDR1 is SGHRS, CDR2 YFSETQ. The CDR3 sequence is 19 residues long. CDR3 sequence (DNA): TGCGCCAGCAGCCCTTGGCAGGGGGCTTCAAGCTCTGGGGCCAACGTCCTGACTTTC. This gives the protein CASSPWQGASSSGANVLTF. Using reference TRBV5-1 and TRBJ2-6 for the parts outside the CDR3, the full variable domain is KAGVTQTPRYLIKTRGQQVTLSCSPISGHRSVSWYQQTPGQGLQFLFEYFSETQRNKGNFPGRFSGRQFSNSRSEMNVSTLELGDSALYLCASSPWQGASSSGANVLTFGAGSRLTVL.

This chain connects TRBV15 to TRBJ2-2; perhaps TRBD1 as D (5 bases). The CDR3 has 14 amino acids. Germline CDR1 reads LNHNV; CDR2 reads YYDKDF (reference sequence). The V gene lost 0 bases and the J gene lost 7 bases, with 9 bases spanning the gap. The CDR3 sequence is CATSREVRGGELFF. The CDR3 DNA reads as TGTGCCACCAGCAGAGAGGTAAGGGGCGGGGAGCTGTTTTTT.

This clone was found a few times. The same CDR3 is also encoded by other DNA sequences in this sample. This chain connects TRBV27 to TRBJ2-5; tentative D call: TRBD1 (5 bases). CDR1 is MNHEY and CDR2 is SMNVEV in the germline V gene (reference sequence). V was shortened by 5 bases and J by 4 bases, with 11 bases between the two germline ends. The CDR3 sequence is 13 residues long. In DNA form, the CDR3 reads TGTGCCAGCAGTCTGCAGGGCAGAGAGACCCAGTACTTC. It codes for CASSLQGRETQYF.

The V call is TRBV5-6, the J call TRBJ1-5; D gene uncertain. CDR3 size: 12 residues. V was pared by 0 bases and J by 9 bases, with 7 bases between. Germline lookup yields CDR1 SGHDT and CDR2 YYEEEE. CDR3 DNA: TGTGCCAGCAGCTTGGTAGCCGGGCCCCAGCATTTT. It yields the protein CASSLVAGPQHF. The whole variable domain, filled in from reference TRBV5-6 and TRBJ1-5, reads DAGVTQSPTHLIKTRGQQVTLRCSPKSGHDTVSWYQQALGQGPQFIFQYYEEEERQRGNFPDRFSGHQFPNYSSELNVNALLLGDSALYLCASSLVAGPQHFGDGTRLSIL.

The chain couples TRBV7-8 to TRBJ1-4; tentatively, D is TRBD1 (6 bases). Trimming took 5 bases from V and 8 from J, leaving 30 bases between them. Germline assignment: CDR1 SGHVS and CDR2 FQNEAQ. The CDR3 length is 19 residues. CDR3 residues: CASSVRGGTLGFRGEKLFF. The CDR3 coding sequence is TGTGCCAGCAGCGTAAGGGGGGGGACACTCGGATTTCGAGGGGAAAAACTGTTTTTT.

This chain uses TRBV28 with TRBJ1-5; no reliable D call. The CDR3 sequence is 13 residues long. The germline V gene has CDR1 MDHEN and CDR2 SYDVKM. This CDR3 reads CATWRLSNQPQHF. CDR3 DNA: TGTGCAACTTGGAGGCTAAGCAATCAGCCCCAGCATTTT.

This chain uses TRBV28 with TRBJ2-7; D gene ambiguous. The CDR3 spans 16 residues. Germline values: CDR1 MDHEN, CDR2 SYDVKM. V shed 1 base and J shed 3 bases, with 16 bases lying between them. In DNA, the CDR3 is TGTGCCAGCAGTTTATCCCTCACGAGGTCATACTACGAGCAGTACTTC. It specifies CASSLSLTRSYYEQYF.

V usage is TRBV6-5 and J usage is TRBJ1-5; the match to TRBD1 covers 7 bases. The CDR3 is 14 residues long. Germline loops: CDR1 MNHEY, CDR2 SVGAGI. V lost 6 bases, J lost 4 bases, and 6 bases stayed unmatched. Here the CDR3 DNA reads TGTGCCAGCAGAGACTTACAGGGGAATCAGCCCCAGCATTTT. The encoded protein is CASRDLQGNQPQHF.

V and J are TRBV3-1 (or the pseudogene TRBV3-2) and TRBJ1-2; D gene ambiguous. V was pared by 0 bases and J by 8 bases, with 13 bases between. CDR1 is LGHDT and CDR2 is YNNKEL in the germline V gene (reference sequence). This CDR3 spans 14 amino acids. The CDR3 region has the DNA TGTGCCAGCAGCCAAGATCATGGGCGGGAGGGCTACACCTTC. Translation gives CASSQDHGREGYTF.

This clone has a handful of counts. The J gene is TRBJ2-7, the V gene TRBV6-1; D remains ambiguous. CDR1 is MNHNS and CDR2 is SASEGT in the germline V gene. V lost 0 bases and J 0 bases, leaving 9 bases between the germline ends. This CDR3 spans 15 amino acids. DNA for the CDR3: TGTGCCAGCAGTGAAGCTTGGTCTACCTCCTACGAGCAGTACTTC. Protein product: CASSEAWSTSYEQYF.

The count of this clone is one. The same CDR3 arises from other DNA sequences in this sample as well. V is TRBV7-2 and J is TRBJ2-5; a possible D gene is TRBD2 (6 bases). CDR1 is SGHTA, CDR2 FQGNSA, per germline. Trimming took off 0 bases at V and 5 bases at J, with 10 bases between the two ends. The CDR3 contains 14 residues. The CDR3 is CASSLAGGGETQYF. CDR3 DNA sequence: TGTGCCAGCAGCTTAGCGGGAGGAGGGGAGACCCAGTACTTC.

V gene TRBV7-2 combines with J gene TRBJ2-1; maybe TRBD2 (6 bases). In germline, CDR1 is SGHTA, CDR2 FQGNSA. Trimming left V 3 bases short and J 7 bases short, with 10 bases between. The CDR3 covers 13 residues. The CDR3 sequence is CASSFLAANEQFF. CDR3 DNA sequence: TGTGCCAGCAGCTTTTTAGCGGCTAATGAGCAGTTCTTC. Drawing the rest from reference TRBV7-2 and TRBJ2-1, the complete variable domain is GAGVSQSPSNKVTEKGKDVELRCDPISGHTALYWYRQSLGQGLEFLIYFQGNSAPDKSGLPSDRFSAERTGGSVSTLTIQRTQQEDSAVYLCASSFLAANEQFFGPGTRLTVL.

The table lists this clone with a count of one. This sequence joins TRBV7-7 and TRBJ2-2; 11 nucleotides match TRBD1. There are 16 residues in the CDR3. Looked up from germline, CDR1 is SSHAT and CDR2 is FNYEAQ (reference sequence). V lost 5 bases, J lost 1 base, and 3 bases stayed unmatched. The DNA for the CDR3 is TGTGCCAGCAGCCAGGGACAGGGGGAGAACACCGGGGAGCTGTTTTTT. Translated: CASSQGQGENTGELFF.

This rearrangement joins TRBV6-6 to TRBJ2-5, with 8 bases identical to TRBD2. Germline loops: CDR1 MNHNY, CDR2 SVGAGI (reference sequence). J lost 1 base, V lost 2 bases, and 6 bases had no gene match. This CDR3 comprises 16 residues. The CDR3 loop is CASSYGLALRQETQYF. The CDR3 DNA follows: TGTGCCAGCAGTTACGGACTAGCTTTACGCCAAGAGACCCAGTACTTC.

The chain links TRBV6-2 or TRBV6-3 to TRBJ2-7; possible D gene TRBD1, 5 bases. Looked up from germline, CDR1 is MNHEY and CDR2 is SVGEGT. This CDR3 is 16 amino acids long. V lost 2 bases to trimming and J lost 0 bases, with 14 bases between them. CDR3 in DNA: TGTGCCAGCAGTTACCAGGGCAGGGCCAACTCCTACGAGCAGTACTTC. This encodes CASSYQGRANSYEQYF.

The chain combines TRBV5-1 with TRBJ2-5; possibly TRBD1 for D (6 bases). The CDR3 totals 14 residues. The V gene's germline CDR1 is SGHRS and CDR2 YFSETQ. V lost 4 bases, J lost 4 bases, and 14 bases lay in between. The CDR3 region has the DNA TGCGCCAGCAGCGCTACAGGGAGCGGAGAGACCCAGTACTTC. Translating gives CASSATGSGETQYF.

This clone was observed a single time. The V call is TRBV9, the J call TRBJ1-3, with TRBD1 identical over 9 bases. The CDR3 is 15 amino acids. V gave up 0 bases and J gave up 2 bases; unmatched junction bases: 0. From germline, CDR1 is SGDLS and CDR2 YYNGEE. The CDR3 sequence: CASSVGTGAGNTIYF. The CDR3 nucleotides read TGTGCCAGCAGCGTAGGGACAGGGGCTGGAAACACCATATATTTT. Drawing the rest from reference TRBV9 and TRBJ1-3, the complete variable domain is DSGVTQTPKHLITATGQRVTLRCSPRSGDLSVYWYQQSLDQGLQFLIQYYNGEERAKGNILERFSAQQFPDLHSELNLSSLELGDSALYFCASSVGTGAGNTIYFGEGSWLTVV.

This chain links TRBV5-1 with TRBJ2-5; perhaps TRBD2 as D (6 bases). V dropped 2 bases and J dropped 0 bases, with 20 bases sitting between them. The CDR3 spans 18 residues. Germline CDR1 SGHRS, CDR2 YFSETQ. The CDR3 coding sequence is TGCGCCAGCAGCTTTGGAGGGTTAGCGGATGCGTACCAAGAGACCCAGTACTTC. Protein sequence: CASSFGGLADAYQETQYF.